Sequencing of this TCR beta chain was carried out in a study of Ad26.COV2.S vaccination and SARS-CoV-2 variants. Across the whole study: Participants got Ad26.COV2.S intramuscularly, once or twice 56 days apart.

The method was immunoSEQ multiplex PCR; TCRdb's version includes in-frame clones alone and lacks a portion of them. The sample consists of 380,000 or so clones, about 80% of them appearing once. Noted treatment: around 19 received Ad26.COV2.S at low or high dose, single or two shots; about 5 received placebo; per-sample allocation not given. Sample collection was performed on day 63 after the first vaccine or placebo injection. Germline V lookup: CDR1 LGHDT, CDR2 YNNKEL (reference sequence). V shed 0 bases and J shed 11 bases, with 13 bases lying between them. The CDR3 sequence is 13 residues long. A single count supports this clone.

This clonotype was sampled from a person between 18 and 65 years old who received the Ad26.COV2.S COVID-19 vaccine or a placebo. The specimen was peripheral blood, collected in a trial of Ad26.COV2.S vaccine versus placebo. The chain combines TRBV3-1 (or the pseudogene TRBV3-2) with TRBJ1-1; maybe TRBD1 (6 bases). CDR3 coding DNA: TGTGCCAGCAGCCAAGAGTGGGGGGCCAAGGCTTTCTTT. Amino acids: CASSQEWGAKAFF.